The source of this T cell receptor (beta chain) is a study of beta chain features in type 1 diabetes. As for the study in general: Comparable age, gender and cell yields were observed in patients relative to healthy donors. Study-wide findings and caveats: Compared to healthy donors, patients appeared to have naive, central memory and Treg TCRB repertoires that were more alike. The analysis here could not establish whether HLA type shapes TCRB rearrangement.

This clone was counted only a few times. Antigen specificity is unknown. Every bit of the isolated RNA underwent reverse transcription, so sequencing read expressed TCRB transcripts. TCRdb's copy holds only in-frame clones and misses some; the assay was immunoSEQ multiplex PCR. The data contain 120,000 to 150,000 clones, about 10% of them singletons. The germline CDR1 and CDR2 sequences are SGHTA and FQGTGA. Trimming pared 5 bases from V and 5 bases from J, leaving 12 bases between. CDR3 length: 13 amino acids. Sequenced input: naive CD4+ T cells from blood. V is TRBV7-3 and J is TRBJ2-5, with TRBD1 as a possible D gene (5 bases). The TCR comes from a man aged 18 to 29 in good health. The CDR3 is CASSPTGAETQYF. As DNA, the CDR3 is TGTGCCAGCAGCCCCACTGGGGCGGAGACCCAGTACTTC.